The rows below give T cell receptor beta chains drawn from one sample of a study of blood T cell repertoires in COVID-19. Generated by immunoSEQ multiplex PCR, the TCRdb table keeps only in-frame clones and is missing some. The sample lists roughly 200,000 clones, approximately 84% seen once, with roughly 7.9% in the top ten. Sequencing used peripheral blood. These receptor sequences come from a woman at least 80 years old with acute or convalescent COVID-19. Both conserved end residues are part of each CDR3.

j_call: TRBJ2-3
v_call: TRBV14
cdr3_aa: CASSQAVTGSSTDTQYF

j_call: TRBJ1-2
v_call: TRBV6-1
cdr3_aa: CASSEEPGTLGYGYTF

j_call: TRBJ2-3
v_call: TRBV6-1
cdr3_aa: CASSESLAGAGHTQYF

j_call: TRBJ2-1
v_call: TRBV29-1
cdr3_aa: CSALGLNNEQFF

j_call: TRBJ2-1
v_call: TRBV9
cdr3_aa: CASSVVGGRANEQFF

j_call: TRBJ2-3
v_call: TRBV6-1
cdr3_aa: CASSETWTSGSQDTQYF

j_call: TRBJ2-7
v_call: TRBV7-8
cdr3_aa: CASSPLPGTGVGLSSYEQYF

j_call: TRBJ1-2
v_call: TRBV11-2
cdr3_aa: CASTKNRAGDGYTF

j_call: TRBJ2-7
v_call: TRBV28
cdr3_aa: CASGRVAVSYEQYF

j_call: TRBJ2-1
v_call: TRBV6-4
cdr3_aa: CASSALGGKNEQFF

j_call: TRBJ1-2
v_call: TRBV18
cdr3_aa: CASSPRDRGLDYGYTF

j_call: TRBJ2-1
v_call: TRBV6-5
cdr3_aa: CASSYFGLAGDNEQFF

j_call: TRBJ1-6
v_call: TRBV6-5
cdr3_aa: CASSWDRGHYSPLHF

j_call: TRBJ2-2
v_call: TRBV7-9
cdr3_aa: CASSLDPGQGSYTGELFF

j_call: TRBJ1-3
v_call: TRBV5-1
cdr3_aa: CASSSSGGGNTIYF

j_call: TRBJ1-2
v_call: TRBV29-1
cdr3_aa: CSVASGGPYGYTF

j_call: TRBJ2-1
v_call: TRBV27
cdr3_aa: CASSLRGIEQFF

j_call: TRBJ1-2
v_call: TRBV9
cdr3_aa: CASSPGAGFQESYGYTF

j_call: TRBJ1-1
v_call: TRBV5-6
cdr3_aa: CASSPLGGNTEAFF

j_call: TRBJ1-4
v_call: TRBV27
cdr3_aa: CASNPGTGGVDEKLFF

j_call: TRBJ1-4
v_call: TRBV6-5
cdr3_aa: CASSLGAREKLFF

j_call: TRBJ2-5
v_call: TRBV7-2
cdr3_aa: CASSSSGGERETQYF

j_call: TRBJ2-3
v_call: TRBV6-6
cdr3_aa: CASSYLRDTQYF

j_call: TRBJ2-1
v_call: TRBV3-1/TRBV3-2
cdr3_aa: CASSQDSSYPYNEQFF

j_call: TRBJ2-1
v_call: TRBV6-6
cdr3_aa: CASRIGTYNEQFF

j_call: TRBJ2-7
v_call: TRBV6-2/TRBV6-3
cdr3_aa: CASSYSPLRLAGGLSYEQYF

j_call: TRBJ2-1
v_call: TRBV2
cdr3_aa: CASSEFLYNEQFF

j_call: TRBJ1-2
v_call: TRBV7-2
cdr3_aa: CASSLGQQLYGYTF

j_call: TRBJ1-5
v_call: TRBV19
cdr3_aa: CASSLLQGEGQPQHF

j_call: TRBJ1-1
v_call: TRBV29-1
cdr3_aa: CSVGAGGNTEAFF

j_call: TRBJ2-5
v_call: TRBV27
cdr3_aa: CASSGFWGGGETQYF

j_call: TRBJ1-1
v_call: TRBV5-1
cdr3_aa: CASSLSGSAEAFF

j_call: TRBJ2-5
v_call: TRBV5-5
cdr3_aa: CASSFGTGRGGYQETQYF

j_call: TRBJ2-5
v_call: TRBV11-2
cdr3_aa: CASSLTPSGQETQYF

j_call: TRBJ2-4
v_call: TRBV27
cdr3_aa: CASYSGVGNIQYF

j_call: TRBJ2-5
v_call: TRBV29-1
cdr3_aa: CSVLRNREETQYF

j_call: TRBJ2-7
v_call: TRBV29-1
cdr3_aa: CSVRTGLDSSYEQYF

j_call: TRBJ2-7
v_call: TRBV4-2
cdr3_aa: CASSLGGTSGARSYEQYF

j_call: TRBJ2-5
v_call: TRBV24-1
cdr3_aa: CATSSSGGAFETQYF

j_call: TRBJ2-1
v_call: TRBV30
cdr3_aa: CAWSVGSVGEQFF

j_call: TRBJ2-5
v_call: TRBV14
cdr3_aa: CASSQLRRTSGVAWQETQYF

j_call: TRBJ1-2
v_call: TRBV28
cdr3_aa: CASRIRQANGYTF

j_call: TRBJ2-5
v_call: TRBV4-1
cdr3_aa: CASSQDGRVGQETQYF